This TCR beta chain came from a study of blood T cell repertoires in COVID-19. Study overall: Sample material is recorded as cDNA or gDNA derived from T cells, B-cell-depleted T cells, or PBMCs.

Sequenced by immunoSEQ multiplex PCR; TCRdb stores in-frame clones only, minus some. The table records tens of thousands of clones, 70% to 85% of them present only once. Looked up from germline, CDR1 is MNHEY and CDR2 is SVGAGI. The V and J ends lost 5 bases and 7 bases respectively, with 14 bases between them. The CDR3 extends over 13 amino acids. The chain employs TRBV6-5 and TRBJ1-1, with D unclear. The receptor was derived from a man aged 50 or older with active COVID-19. Sample: peripheral blood. The DNA of the CDR3 is TGTGCCAGCAGTCGAGACCGGGAGAATGAAGCTTTCTTT. This codes for CASSRDRENEAFF.